A single sample is the source of the 27 T cell receptor beta chains below, sequenced in a study of blood T cell repertoires in COVID-19. TCRdb's copy holds only in-frame clones and misses some; the assay was immunoSEQ multiplex PCR. The sample yields around 75,000 clones, roughly 80% seen once. The sequenced material came from peripheral blood. All receptors derive from a man aged 45-60 years with COVID-19, enrolled during active disease.

The chain employs TRBV4-2 and TRBJ2-7; the D gene is possibly TRBD2 (5 bases). The V end lost 0 bases, the J end lost 10 bases, and 16 bases lay between the germline ends. CDR3 length: 14 residues. Germline CDR1 is LGHNA and CDR2 is YNFKEQ. This CDR3 reads CASSQDQPPGEQYF. In DNA, the CDR3 is TGTGCCAGCAGCCAAGATCAGCCCCCCGGGGAACAGTACTTC.

The chain recombines TRBV3-1 (or the pseudogene TRBV3-2) with TRBJ2-1; 11 bases line up with TRBD2. The germline gives CDR1 LGHDT, CDR2 YNNKEL (reference sequence). J gave up 1 base and V 4 bases, and 9 bases lay outside the gene matches. This CDR3 is 18 amino acids long. The chain's CDR3 is CASSRPRRLAGSYNEQFF. The CDR3 coding sequence is TGTGCCAGCAGCCGCCCACGGAGACTAGCGGGATCCTACAATGAGCAGTTCTTC.

The rearrangement uses TRBV4-1 and TRBJ2-5; 7 bases align to TRBD1. The V gene end was trimmed by 4 bases and the J gene end by 5 bases; junction bases not matched to a gene: 4. The CDR3 totals 13 residues. CDR1 is MGHRA, CDR2 YSYEKL, per germline. The CDR3 region is CASSPTGWETQYF. The CDR3 nucleotides are TGCGCCAGCAGCCCGACAGGGTGGGAGACCCAGTACTTC.

As regards this clone: This sample includes further DNA sequences coding for the same CDR3. The gene calls are TRBV7-2 and TRBJ2-1; 7 positions match TRBD2. Germline CDR1 is SGHTA and CDR2 is FQGNSA. The J segment lost 2 bases and the V segment lost 5 bases, leaving 3 bases of the junction unmatched. The CDR3 has 14 residues. CDR3: CASSPGLAYNEQFF. The CDR3 DNA reads as TGTGCCAGCAGCCCCGGACTAGCCTACAATGAGCAGTTCTTC.

This clone was seen once. The chain uses TRBV30 and TRBJ2-1, with 12 bases aligning to TRBD2. CDR1 is GTSNPN, CDR2 SVGIG, per germline (reference sequence). The CDR3 is 14 residues long. V dropped 8 bases and J dropped 5; count of bases not matched to a gene: 7. CDR3 region: CARSSGRGNNEQFF. CDR3 nucleotide sequence: TGTGCCCGATCTAGCGGGAGGGGGAACAATGAGCAGTTCTTC.

This clone was observed once. The chain uses TRBV7-2 and TRBJ2-7, with 13 bases that match TRBD2. The CDR3 is made up of 16 amino acids. Germline V lookup: CDR1 SGHTA, CDR2 FQGNSA. V lost 6 bases and J lost 5; bases outside the gene matches: 10. CDR3 in amino acids: CASRPRTSGSRDEQYF. The CDR3, as DNA: TGTGCCAGCAGACCGCGGACTAGCGGGAGCAGAGACGAGCAGTACTTC.

The rearrangement joins TRBV5-5 to TRBJ1-1, with a weak D call TRBD1 (5 bases). V gave up 4 bases and J gave up 4 bases, with 11 bases separating them. There are 13 residues in the CDR3. Germline CDR1 reads SGHKS; CDR2 reads YYEKEE (reference sequence). CDR3 nucleotides: TGTGCCAGCAGCGGGGGGGTCCTCACTGAAGCTTTCTTT. This codes for CASSGGVLTEAFF.

The chain has TRBV7-3 and TRBJ1-2; tentative D call: TRBD1 (5 bases). The CDR3 has 14 amino acids. Germline CDR1 and CDR2: SGHTA and FQGTGA. Trimming took off 5 bases at V and 8 bases at J, with 18 bases between the two ends. The CDR3: CASSPYKGIYGYTF. The CDR3 DNA is TGTGCCAGCAGCCCATACAAGGGGATTTACGGCTACACCTTC.

The chain uses TRBV7-2 and TRBJ2-2; weak D call: TRBD2 (5 bases). The germline V gene encodes CDR1 SGHTA and CDR2 FQGNSA. V was shortened by 2 bases and J by 5 bases, with 12 bases between the two germline ends. The CDR3 contains 15 residues. The CDR3 DNA sequence: TGTGCCAGCAGCTTAAGGCGAGAGGGAACCGGGGAGCTGTTTTTT. It is translated as CASSLRREGTGELFF.

This clone appeared a single time. At one end, the junction sequence differs from germline, possibly due to a read error. The rearrangement uses TRBV4-3 and TRBJ1-1, with 9 bases fitting TRBD1. There are 14 residues in the CDR3. Germline CDR1 is LGHNA and CDR2 is YSLEER. This CDR3 is CASSQDRQGGTWGF. CDR3 nucleotides: TGCGCCAGCAGCCAAGATCGACAGGGGGGCACCTGGGGTTTT.

This sequence joins TRBV9 and TRBJ2-7; D may be TRBD2 (5 bases). This CDR3 spans 15 amino acids. Germline CDR1 reads SGDLS; CDR2 reads YYNGEE. V was trimmed by 0 bases and J by 6 bases, leaving 16 bases between them. The CDR3 region is CASSVAPDWPSEQYF. CDR3 sequence (DNA): TGTGCCAGCAGCGTAGCGCCGGACTGGCCCAGCGAGCAGTACTTC.

This rearrangement joins TRBV2 to TRBJ2-7; D possibly corresponds to TRBD1 (5 bases). Trimming left V 5 bases short and J 9 bases short, with 23 bases between. The CDR3 extends over 15 amino acids. Germline V gene lookup returns CDR1 SNHLY and CDR2 FYNNEI. The DNA for the CDR3 is TGTGCCAGCAGTACCCCCAGGGCCTCGGAGAGAGCGCAGTACTTC. This translates into CASSTPRASERAQYF.

This sequence joins TRBV15 and TRBJ2-2; perhaps TRBD2 as D (7 bases). The CDR3 covers 16 residues. CDR1 is LNHNV, CDR2 YYDKDF, per germline (reference sequence). Trimming pared 0 bases from V and 9 bases from J, leaving 17 bases between. Written as DNA, the CDR3 is TGTGCCACCAGCAGAGAATCCATGGGGGGGCACCGGGAGCTGTTTTTT. Encoded protein: CATSRESMGGHRELFF.

This chain's CDR3 is CSLASGAPGTYNEQFF. The CDR3 region has the DNA TGCAGTTTGGCTAGCGGGGCCCCGGGGACCTACAATGAGCAGTTCTTC. V gene TRBV29-1 combines with J gene TRBJ2-1; 9 bases align to TRBD2. The CDR3 runs to 16 residues. Per germline, CDR1 SQVTM and CDR2 ANQGSEA.

The genes are TRBV7-3 and TRBJ2-1; a possible D gene is TRBD2 (6 bases). The CDR3 is 16 amino acids. Germline CDR1 is SGHTA and CDR2 is FQGTGA. Trimming left V 5 bases short and J 0 bases short, with 14 bases between. This CDR3 reads CASSISTSRSYNEQFF. The CDR3 nucleotides are TGTGCCAGCAGCATATCGACTAGTCGCTCCTACAATGAGCAGTTCTTC.

This chain joins TRBV5-1 and TRBJ1-3; 7 nucleotides line up with TRBD1. The ends lost 4 bases at V and 0 bases at J; junction bases unmatched: 4. Germline V gene data show CDR1 as SGHRS and CDR2 as YFSETQ. The CDR3 consists of 15 residues. This CDR3 is CASSVTGVSGNTIYF. CDR3 nucleotide sequence: TGCGCCAGCAGCGTAACAGGGGTCTCTGGAAACACCATATATTTT.

The chain has TRBV7-2 and TRBJ1-4; D unclear. The CDR3 covers 14 residues. Germline-derived CDR1 and CDR2 are SGHTA and FQGNSA. Trimming took off 5 bases at V and 0 bases at J, with 7 bases between the two ends. The CDR3 reads CASSRDTTNEKLFF. CDR3 coding DNA: TGTGCCAGCAGCCGCGATACAACTAATGAAAAACTGTTTTTT.

As for this clone: At one end, the junction sequence differs from germline, possibly due to a read error. The genes are TRBV18 and TRBJ2-7; maybe TRBD1 (6 bases). Germline V gene data show CDR1 as KGHSH and CDR2 as LQKENI. The CDR3 runs 16 residues. This CDR3 is CASSPNRDTTYARVNF. The CDR3 DNA is TGTGCCAGCTCACCCAATAGGGACACCACATACGCACGTGTAAACTTC. The variable domain in full, completed from reference TRBV18 and TRBJ2-7, reads NAGVMQNPRHLVRRRGQEARLRCSPMKGHSHVYWYRQLPEEGLKFMVYLQKENIIDESGMPKERFSAEFPKEGPSILRIQQVVRGDSAAYFCASSPNRDTTYARVNFGPGTRLTVT.

The chain is built from TRBV28 and TRBJ1-2; D not certain. This CDR3 comprises 12 residues. V lost 7 bases and J lost 5, with 11 bases in between. Germline values: CDR1 MDHEN, CDR2 SYDVKM. The CDR3 region has the DNA TGTGCCAGCACCGAGAGGGAGTATGGCTACACCTTC. It translates to CASTEREYGYTF.

Only a few counts were recorded for this clone. The chain couples TRBV6-5 to TRBJ2-1; 10 nucleotides agree with TRBD2. This CDR3 is 15 amino acids long. The V gene's germline CDR1 is MNHEY and CDR2 SVGAGI. Germline trimming cut 5 bases from V and 6 bases from J; bases unmatched to any gene: 7. CDR3: CASSKLAGKTNEQFF. In DNA, the CDR3 is TGTGCCAGCAGTAAACTAGCGGGAAAGACCAATGAGCAGTTCTTC.

The chain employs TRBV11-1 and TRBJ2-4; weak D call: TRBD1 (6 bases). Germline CDR1 and CDR2: SGHAT and FQDESV (reference sequence). V was pared by 3 bases and J by 7 bases, with 10 bases between. The CDR3 has 13 amino acids. CDR3 in DNA: TGTGCCAGCAGCTTTGCGGACAGCAACATTCAGTACTTC. Translation: CASSFADSNIQYF.

The chain employs TRBV3-1 (or the pseudogene TRBV3-2) and TRBJ2-3; TRBD1 matches at 8 bases. Germline lookup yields CDR1 LGHDT and CDR2 YNNKEL (reference sequence). The V and J ends lost 0 bases and 0 bases, in that order; junction bases with no gene match: 2. This CDR3 comprises 16 residues. DNA for the CDR3: TGTGCCAGCAGCCAAGAGACAGGGGCGAGCACAGATACGCAGTATTTT. It codes for CASSQETGASTDTQYF.

The J gene is TRBJ2-5, the V gene TRBV7-9, with 9 positions matching TRBD1. The germline CDR1 and CDR2 sequences are SEHNR and FQNEAQ (reference sequence). This CDR3 is 15 amino acids long. With V trimmed by 7 bases and J by 5 bases, 11 bases remained unmatched. The CDR3 region is CASTMDRGEVETQYF. The DNA of the CDR3 is TGTGCCAGCACCATGGACAGGGGAGAGGTGGAGACCCAGTACTTC.

This clone was seen only a few times. CDR3 in amino acids: CASSEGAASQPQHF. The CDR3 bases are TGTGCCAGCAGTGAAGGGGCAGCCTCTCAGCCCCAGCATTTT. J is TRBJ1-5 and V is TRBV6-1; D is ambiguous. Germline V lookup: CDR1 MNHNS, CDR2 SASEGT. The CDR3 has 14 residues. Trimming removed 1 base at V and 6 bases at J, with 10 bases between.

V and J are TRBV6-5 and TRBJ2-1, with D possibly TRBD2 on 6 matching bases. Per germline, CDR1 MNHEY and CDR2 SVGAGI. Trimming pared 6 bases from V and 8 bases from J, leaving 14 bases between. This CDR3 comprises 13 residues. The CDR3 sequence: CASRLHGGDEQFF. CDR3 in DNA: TGTGCCAGCAGACTACACGGGGGAGATGAGCAGTTCTTC.

The chain employs TRBV6-4 and TRBJ2-1, with 14 bases aligning to TRBD2. With 5 bases clipped from V and 8 bases from J, the junction kept 5 bases outside the gene matches. CDR1 and CDR2 from the germline V gene are MRHNA and SNTAGT. The CDR3 is 15 amino acids. The CDR3 DNA is TGTGCCAGCAGTCGACTAGCGGGAGGGCCGGATGAGCAGTTCTTC. This codes for CASSRLAGGPDEQFF.

The chain links TRBV18 to TRBJ1-4; 7 nucleotides match TRBD1. The CDR3 runs 16 residues. J lost 7 bases, V lost 4 bases, and 12 bases had no gene match. In germline, CDR1 is KGHSH, CDR2 LQKENI. CDR3 sequence reads: CASSLERQGDGEKLFF. DNA of the CDR3: TGTGCCAGCTCACTAGAGAGACAGGGAGACGGTGAAAAACTGTTTTTT. Full variable domain (outside the CDR3, taken from reference TRBV18 and TRBJ1-4): NAGVMQNPRHLVRRRGQEARLRCSPMKGHSHVYWYRQLPEEGLKFMVYLQKENIIDESGMPKERFSAEFPKEGPSILRIQQVVRGDSAAYFCASSLERQGDGEKLFFGSGTQLSVL.